This T cell receptor (beta chain) was identified in a study of T cell responses to AZD1222 COVID-19 vaccine. TCRdb's table, derived via immunoSEQ multiplex PCR, lists solely in-frame clones and lacks some. The sample records approximately 100,000 clones, roughly 87% being singletons. Trimming left V 0 bases short and J 7 bases short, with 9 bases between. Germline values: CDR1 LNHNV, CDR2 YYDKDF (reference sequence). The CDR3 has 14 amino acids. The chain couples TRBV15 to TRBJ1-4; no definite D call. The origin of this receptor is an adult in good health. The specimen comprised peripheral blood, sampled on day 0 of MenACWY control vaccination. CDR3 sequence reads: CATSRDAFAEKLFF. CDR3 DNA sequence: TGTGCCACCAGCAGAGATGCTTTTGCTGAAAAACTGTTTTTT. The full variable domain, with the rest looked up from reference TRBV15 and TRBJ1-4, is DAMVIQNPRYQVTQFGKPVTLSCSQTLNHNVMYWYQQKSSQAPKLLFHYYDKDFNNEADTPDNFQSRRPNTSFCFLDIRSPGLGDTAMYLCATSRDAFAEKLFFGSGTQLSVL.